These T cell receptor beta chains were read from a single sample in a study of blood T cell repertoires in COVID-19. Assay used: immunoSEQ multiplex PCR; TCRdb lists only in-frame clones, some missing. Of 150,000 to 200,000 clones listed, 86% are singletons. The specimen was peripheral blood. The origin of the receptors is a man aged 45-60 years with active or convalescent COVID-19. The CDR3 runs from the conserved cysteine through the conserved F or W. Fields, in order: V gene, D gene, J gene, clone size, CDR3 protein, CDR3 DNA. A D gene is named only where the DNA matches it firmly. Size tells how often a clone was seen (once, few, many) or the class of an expanded clone, and some rows leave it out.

TRBV3-1/TRBV3-2	NA	TRBJ1-2	NA	CASSHSAGGGYTF	TGTGCCAGCAGCCACAGTGCCGGGGGTGGCTACACCTTC
TRBV30	NA	TRBJ1-6	NA	CAWSVAPRGSPLHF	TGTGCCTGGAGTGTAGCTCCAAGAGGTTCACCCCTCCACTTT
TRBV28	NA	TRBJ2-5	NA	CASSWQEETQYF	TGTGCCAGCAGTTGGCAGGAAGAGACCCAGTACTTC
TRBV5-1	NA	TRBJ1-1	NA	CASSKDLNTEAFF	TGCGCCAGCAGCAAGGACTTAAACACTGAAGCTTTCTTT
TRBV6-5	NA	TRBJ2-7	NA	CASSPRQDSYEQYF	TGTGCCAGCAGTCCCAGACAGGACTCCTACGAGCAGTACTTC
TRBV9	NA	TRBJ1-6	once	CASSPRQANSPLHF	TGTGCCAGCAGCCCGAGACAGGCTAATTCACCCCTCCACTTT
TRBV12-5	TRBD1	TRBJ2-7	NA	CASALGDSYEQYF	TGTGCTAGTGCCCTGGGGGACAGCTACGAGCAGTACTTC
TRBV29-1	NA	TRBJ2-5	NA	CSVFLRTGGGETQYF	TGCAGCGTTTTCCTAAGGACAGGCGGGGGGGAGACCCAGTACTTC
TRBV2	NA	TRBJ2-7	NA	CASRLRDFYEQYF	TGTGCCAGCAGATTGCGGGACTTCTACGAGCAGTACTTC
TRBV4-1	NA	TRBJ2-7	NA	CASSQGTGNSYEQYF	TGCGCCAGCAGCCAAGGCACAGGGAACTCCTACGAGCAGTACTTC
TRBV30	TRBD1	TRBJ1-6	once	CAWRGQGAANSPLHF	TGTGCCTGGAGAGGACAGGGAGCCGCGAATTCACCCCTCCACTTT
TRBV3-1/TRBV3-2	TRBD1	TRBJ1-2	NA	CASSQNLQGADYGYTF	TGTGCCAGCAGCCAAAACTTACAGGGGGCGGACTATGGCTACACCTTC
TRBV19	NA	TRBJ1-3	once	CASTPGGFYSGNTIYF	TGTGCCAGTACCCCCGGCGGGTTCTACTCTGGAAACACCATATATTTT
TRBV7-2	TRBD1	TRBJ2-2	NA	CASSRTRTGTGASGELFF	TGTGCCAGCAGCCGGACAAGGACAGGGACAGGGGCATCCGGGGAGCTGTTTTTT
TRBV3-1/TRBV3-2	TRBD1	TRBJ2-2	NA	CASSQVSGGIGELFF	TGTGCCAGCAGCCAAGTGTCAGGGGGCATCGGGGAGCTGTTTTTT
TRBV29-1	NA	TRBJ1-3	NA	CSPRGRALFSGNTIYF	TGCAGCCCTCGGGGGAGGGCACTTTTCTCTGGAAACACCATATATTTT
TRBV25-1	TRBD1	TRBJ2-3	NA	CASSEIGGQTLDTQYF	TGTGCCAGCAGTGAAATAGGGGGACAGACGTTGGATACGCAGTATTTT
TRBV28	NA	TRBJ2-6	few	CASSSGISGANVLTF	TGTGCCAGCAGCTCAGGTATCTCTGGGGCCAACGTCCTGACTTTC
TRBV2	NA	TRBJ1-1	few	CASRKQGIGTEAFF	TGTGCCAGCAGGAAGCAGGGAATTGGGACTGAAGCTTTCTTT
TRBV29-1	TRBD1	TRBJ2-5	NA	CSVERTGGAGGLETQYF	TGCAGCGTTGAAAGGACAGGGGGCGCGGGGGGACTAGAGACCCAGTACTTC
TRBV30	NA	TRBJ1-3	NA	CAWRPGAGNTIYF	TGTGCCTGGAGGCCAGGGGCCGGAAACACCATATATTTT
TRBV6-2/TRBV6-3	NA	TRBJ1-2	NA	CASSDNREDYGYTF	TGTGCCAGCAGTGACAACAGGGAAGACTATGGCTACACCTTC
TRBV30	NA	TRBJ2-7	NA	CAWSVLGQRKDEQYF	TGTGCCTGGAGTGTACTCGGCCAGCGTAAAGACGAGCAGTACTTC
TRBV19	TRBD1	TRBJ1-1	NA	CASSILASGGTEAFF	TGTGCCAGTAGTATCCTCGCCTCAGGGGGCACTGAAGCTTTCTTT
TRBV30	TRBD2	TRBJ2-3	NA	CAWSKTSGYTDTQYF	TGTGCCTGGAGTAAGACTAGCGGCTACACAGATACGCAGTATTTT
TRBV30	NA	TRBJ1-1	NA	CAWRGGQLNTEAFF	TGTGCCTGGAGAGGCGGACAGCTGAACACTGAAGCTTTCTTT
TRBV18	NA	TRBJ2-1	NA	CASSPPGLVPFYEQFF	TGTGCCAGCTCACCACCGGGTCTAGTCCCTTTCTATGAGCAGTTCTTC
TRBV28	NA	TRBJ1-2	NA	CAIQGFGYGYTF	TGTGCCATACAGGGTTTCGGATATGGCTACACCTTC
TRBV19	NA	TRBJ2-7	NA	CASSSQVGSYEQYF	TGTGCCAGTAGTAGCCAGGTTGGCTCCTACGAGCAGTACTTC
TRBV5-4	NA	TRBJ2-1	NA	CASTMGAGGSYNEQFF	TGTGCCAGCACCATGGGGGCTGGGGGCTCCTACAATGAGCAGTTCTTC
TRBV4-1	TRBD1	TRBJ1-1	once	CASSRTGGINTEAFF	TGCGCCAGCAGCCGGACAGGGGGCATAAACACTGAAGCTTTCTTT
TRBV7-2	NA	TRBJ1-1	NA	CASSLGPMNTEAFF	TGTGCCAGCAGCTTAGGGCCGATGAACACTGAAGCTTTCTTT
TRBV28	NA	TRBJ2-3	NA	CASSSQAPSTDTQYF	TGTGCCAGCAGTTCACAGGCTCCTAGCACAGATACGCAGTATTTT
TRBV18	NA	TRBJ2-5	NA	CASSPTVSGETQYF	TGTGCCAGCTCACCCACAGTGTCGGGGGAGACCCAGTACTTC
TRBV11-3	TRBD1	TRBJ2-1	NA	CASSLGQYNEQFF	TGTGCCAGCAGCTTGGGACAGTACAATGAGCAGTTCTTC
TRBV12-5	NA	TRBJ1-2	NA	CASGLVIGGGSYGYTF	TGTGCTAGTGGTTTGGTAATAGGAGGTGGAAGCTATGGCTACACCTTC
TRBV29-1	NA	TRBJ1-1	NA	CSVAGQENTEAFF	TGCAGCGTGGCGGGGCAGGAGAACACTGAAGCTTTCTTT